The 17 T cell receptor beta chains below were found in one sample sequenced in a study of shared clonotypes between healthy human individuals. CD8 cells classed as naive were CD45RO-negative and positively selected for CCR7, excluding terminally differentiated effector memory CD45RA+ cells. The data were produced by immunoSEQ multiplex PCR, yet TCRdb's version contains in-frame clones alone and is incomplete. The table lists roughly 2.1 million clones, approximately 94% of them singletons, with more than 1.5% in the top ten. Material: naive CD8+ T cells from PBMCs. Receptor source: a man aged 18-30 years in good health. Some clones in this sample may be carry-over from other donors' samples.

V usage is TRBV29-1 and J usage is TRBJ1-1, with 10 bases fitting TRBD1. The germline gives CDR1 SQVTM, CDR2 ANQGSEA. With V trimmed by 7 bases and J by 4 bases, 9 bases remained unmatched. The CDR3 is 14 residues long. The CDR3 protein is CSARLGQGTTEAFF. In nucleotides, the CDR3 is TGCAGCGCCCGGCTGGGACAGGGGACCACTGAAGCTTTCTTT.

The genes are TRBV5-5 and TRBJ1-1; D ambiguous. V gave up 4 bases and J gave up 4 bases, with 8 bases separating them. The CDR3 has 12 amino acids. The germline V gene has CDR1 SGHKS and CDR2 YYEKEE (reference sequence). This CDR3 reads CASSNAGTEAFF. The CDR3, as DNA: TGTGCCAGCAGCAACGCTGGCACTGAAGCTTTCTTT.

CDR3 amino acids: CASSSLGGAHTITGYTF. The DNA for the CDR3 is TGTGCCAGCAGTTCTCTTGGGGGGGCGCACACCATCACTGGCTACACCTTC. The chain links TRBV28 to TRBJ1-2; tentative D call: TRBD1 (6 bases). V was pared by 4 bases and J by 7 bases, with 25 bases between. The CDR3 consists of 17 residues. Germline-derived CDR1 and CDR2 are MDHEN and SYDVKM.

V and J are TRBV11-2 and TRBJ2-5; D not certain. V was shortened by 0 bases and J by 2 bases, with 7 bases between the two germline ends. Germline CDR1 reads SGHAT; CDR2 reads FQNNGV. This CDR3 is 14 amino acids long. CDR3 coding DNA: TGTGCCAGCAGCTTAGATCAGCGTCAAGAGACCCAGTACTTC. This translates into CASSLDQRQETQYF.

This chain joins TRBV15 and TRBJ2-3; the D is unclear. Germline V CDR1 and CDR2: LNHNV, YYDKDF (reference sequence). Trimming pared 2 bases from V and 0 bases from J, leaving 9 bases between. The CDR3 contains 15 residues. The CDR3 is CATSRRSTSTDTQYF. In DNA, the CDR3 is TGTGCCACCAGCAGAAGATCCACTAGCACAGATACGCAGTATTTT.

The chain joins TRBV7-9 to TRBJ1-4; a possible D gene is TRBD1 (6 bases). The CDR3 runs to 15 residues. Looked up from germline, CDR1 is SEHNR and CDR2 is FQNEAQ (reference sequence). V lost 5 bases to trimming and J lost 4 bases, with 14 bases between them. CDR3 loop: CASSPSGTRNEKLFF. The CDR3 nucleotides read TGTGCCAGCAGCCCCTCCGGGACACGTAATGAAAAACTGTTTTTT.

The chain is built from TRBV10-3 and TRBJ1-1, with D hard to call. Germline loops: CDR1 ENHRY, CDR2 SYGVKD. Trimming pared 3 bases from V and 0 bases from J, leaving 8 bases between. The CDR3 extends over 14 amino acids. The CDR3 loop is CAISDSRVNTEAFF. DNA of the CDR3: TGTGCCATCAGTGACAGTCGGGTGAACACTGAAGCTTTCTTT.

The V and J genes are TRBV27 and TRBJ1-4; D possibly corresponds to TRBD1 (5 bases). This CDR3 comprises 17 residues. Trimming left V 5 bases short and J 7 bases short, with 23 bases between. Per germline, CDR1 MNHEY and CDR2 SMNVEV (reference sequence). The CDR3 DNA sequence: TGTGCCAGCAGTCCCCTCCCAGGGAATGGGGGAGGTGAAAAACTGTTTTTT. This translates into CASSPLPGNGGGEKLFF.

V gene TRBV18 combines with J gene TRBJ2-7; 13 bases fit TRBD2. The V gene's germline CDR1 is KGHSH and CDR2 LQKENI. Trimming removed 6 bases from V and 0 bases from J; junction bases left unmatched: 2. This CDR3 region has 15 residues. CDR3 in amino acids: CASSGTSGISYEQYF. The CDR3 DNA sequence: TGTGCCAGCTCGGGGACTAGCGGGATCTCCTACGAGCAGTACTTC. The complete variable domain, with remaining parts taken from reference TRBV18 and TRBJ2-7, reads NAGVMQNPRHLVRRRGQEARLRCSPMKGHSHVYWYRQLPEEGLKFMVYLQKENIIDESGMPKERFSAEFPKEGPSILRIQQVVRGDSAAYFCASSGTSGISYEQYFGPGTRLTVT.

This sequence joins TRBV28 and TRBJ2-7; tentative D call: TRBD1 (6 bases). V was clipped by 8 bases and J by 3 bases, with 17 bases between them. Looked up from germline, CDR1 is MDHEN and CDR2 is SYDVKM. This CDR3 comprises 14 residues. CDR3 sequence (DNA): TGTGCCAGCCTGGGGGCCACCTTCATCTACGAGCAGTACTTC. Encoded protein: CASLGATFIYEQYF. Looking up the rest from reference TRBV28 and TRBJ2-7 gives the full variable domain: DVKVTQSSRYLVKRTGEKVFLECVQDMDHENMFWYRQDPGLGLRLIYFSYDVKMKEKGDIPEGYSVSREKKERFSLILESASTNQTSMYLCASLGATFIYEQYFGPGTRLTVT.

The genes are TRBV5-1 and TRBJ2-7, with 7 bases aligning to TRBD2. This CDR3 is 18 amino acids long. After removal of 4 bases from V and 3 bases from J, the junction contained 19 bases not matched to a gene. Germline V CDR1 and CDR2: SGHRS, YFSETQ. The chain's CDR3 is CASSPEGVSGPGVYEQYF. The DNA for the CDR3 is TGCGCCAGCAGCCCGGAAGGGGTTAGCGGGCCGGGTGTCTACGAGCAGTACTTC.

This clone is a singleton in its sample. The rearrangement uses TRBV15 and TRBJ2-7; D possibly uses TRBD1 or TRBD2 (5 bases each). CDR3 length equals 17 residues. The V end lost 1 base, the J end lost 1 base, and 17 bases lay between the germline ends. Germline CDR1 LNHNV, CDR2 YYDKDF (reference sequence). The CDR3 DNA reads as TGTGCCACCAGCAGAGCGAGGGGCCTAATGTCTTCCTACGAGCAGTACTTC. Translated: CATSRARGLMSSYEQYF.

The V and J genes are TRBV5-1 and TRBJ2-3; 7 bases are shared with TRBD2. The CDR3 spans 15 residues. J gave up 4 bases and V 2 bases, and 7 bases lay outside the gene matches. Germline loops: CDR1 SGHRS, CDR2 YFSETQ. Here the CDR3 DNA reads TGCGCCAGCAGCTTCTTGGGAGGGATCGCAGATACGCAGTATTTT. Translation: CASSFLGGIADTQYF.

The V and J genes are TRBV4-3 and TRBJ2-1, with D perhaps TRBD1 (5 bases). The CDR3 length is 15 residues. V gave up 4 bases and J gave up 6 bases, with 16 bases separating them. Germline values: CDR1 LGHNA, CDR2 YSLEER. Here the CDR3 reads CASSRSRVIPNEQFF. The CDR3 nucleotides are TGCGCCAGCAGCCGAAGCAGGGTTATCCCCAATGAGCAGTTCTTC.

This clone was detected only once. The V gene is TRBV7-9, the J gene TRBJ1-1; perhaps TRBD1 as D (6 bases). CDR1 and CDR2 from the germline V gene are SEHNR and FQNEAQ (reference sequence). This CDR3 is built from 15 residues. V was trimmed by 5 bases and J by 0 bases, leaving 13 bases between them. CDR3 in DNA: TGTGCCAGCAGCCCCCAGGGGAGCATGAACACTGAAGCTTTCTTT. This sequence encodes CASSPQGSMNTEAFF.

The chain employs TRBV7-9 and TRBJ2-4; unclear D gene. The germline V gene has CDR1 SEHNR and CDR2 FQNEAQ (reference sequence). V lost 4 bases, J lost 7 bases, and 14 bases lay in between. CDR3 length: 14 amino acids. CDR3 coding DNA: TGTGCCAGCAGCTCCGCCTCCGGGCTGAACATTCAGTACTTC. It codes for CASSSASGLNIQYF.

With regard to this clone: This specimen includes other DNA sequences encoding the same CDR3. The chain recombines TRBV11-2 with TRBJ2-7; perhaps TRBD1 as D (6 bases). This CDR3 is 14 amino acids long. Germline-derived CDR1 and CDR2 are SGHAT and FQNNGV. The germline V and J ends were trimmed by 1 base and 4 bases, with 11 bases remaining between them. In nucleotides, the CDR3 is TGTGCCAGCAGCTTAGCAGGGGTAGGGTACGAGCAGTACTTC. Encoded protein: CASSLAGVGYEQYF.